The following is a TCR delta chain sequence with its context. This clone is considered large (0.1 to 1%). There is no known antigen for this receptor. It has no much larger one-base neighbor in the sample; base qualities were not kept. In the same sample, other DNA sequences code for this CDR3. The same treatment, consisting of spiramycin and/or pyrimethamine plus sulfadiazine plus folinic acid, was given to the mothers of both infected and uninfected infants. Every infant, whether infected or uninfected, was delivered at term, after more than 37 weeks of gestation. Around 1,000 uL of blood was processed into PBMCs by Lymphoprep gradient centrifugation, after which the PBMCs were cryopreserved in liquid nitrogen and shipped to Belgium. After thawing, PBMCs were labeled with Zombie NIR viability dye and stained with CD3, TCR gammadelta, Vgamma9 and Vdelta2 antibodies. Sorting of CD3+ TCRgammadelta+ T cells was performed on a FACSAria III, reaching a mean purity of roughly 98%. The RNeasy Micro Kit was used to isolate RNA from around 10,000 sorted gammadelta T cells per sample. Infants were born to mothers enrolled with primary T. gondii infection during pregnancy. The infants' peripheral blood was drawn at an outpatient microbiology and virology center located in Pavia, Italy.

The sample originates from a study of Vγ9Vδ2 T cells in congenital toxoplasmosis (dated by TCRdb to the early 2020s). Regarding the study in general: The diagnosis of congenital toxoplasmosis relied on IgG, IgM and IgA serology, Western blot and an in-house interferon-gamma release assay. In this study, researchers looked at the gamma and delta chain CDR3 repertoires of sorted blood gammadelta T cells, comparing infants congenitally infected with T. gondii against uninfected infants. Sequencing of the repertoires was done on samples from infants at two time points: 2 months after birth and 1 year of age. At 2 months, TCR sequencing included five or six infected and 10 to 11 uninfected infants, and at 1 year it included 3 infected and 4 uninfected infants. Findings and caveats that apply to the study as a whole: In roughly 2-month-old infants, germline-encoded fetal-type TRDV2 CDR3 sequences seemed to be more common in infected than in uninfected infants, which suggests a footprint of in utero expansion. Repertoire differences between infected and uninfected infants were less clearly seen at 1 year of age than at 2 months. Two months was the earliest age with enough suitable sample material for TCR repertoire analysis, so newborn repertoires were not sequenced. Compared with uninfected infants, infected infants at 2 months appeared to have fewer N additions in their TRGV9 and TRDV2 CDR3s, and this was especially true for TRDV2-TRDJ1 sequences. A public TRGV9 clonotype was highly prevalent in both infected and uninfected infants.

Template-switch reverse transcription with SuperScript II was used to generate cDNA, with TRGC- and TRDC-specific primers combined in a single tube. The TRGC primer was designed to bind both the TRGC1 and TRGC2 constant genes. The KAPA Real-Time Library Amplification Kit was used for TRG and TRD amplification, and AMPure XP bead purification was performed between steps. Index PCR with the Nextera XT Index Kit was used to attach Illumina sequencing adapters. An Illumina MiSeq running the V2 300 kit was used to sequence the TRG and TRD amplicons, producing 150 bp paired-end reads. In the source study's methods: Read quality was checked with FastQC version 0.11.8 before further analysis. Reads were aligned against the TRG or TRD reference genes from GenBank, and CDR3 sequences were constructed using MiXCR version 3.0.3. MiXCR defaults were kept, except that TRDD gene segments were assembled using 3 rather than 5 consecutive nucleotides. N additions, CDR3 length, J segment length and clonotype sharing between samples were all calculated using VDJtools version 1.2.1. CDR3 sequences that were out of frame or contained stop codons were removed from the analysis. To look for overlap, the infant repertoires were checked against previously published Vgamma9Vdelta2 repertoires from fetal, cord blood and adult blood. TCRdb reran clone calling on the public reads with CATT; rows sharing one DNA sequence were then combined. The V and J calls here are based on TCRdb, not the publication. This sample lists roughly 600 delta-chain clones; 25% to 30% were detected once. Roughly a quarter of the sample is taken by the ten largest.

The CDR3 numbers 21 residues from cysteine through phenylalanine. Only the CDR3 DNA stays, 63 bases, in frame from base 1. CDR1 and CDR2 (TSWWSYY, QGS) derive from the germline V gene. V sheds 0 bases and J sheds 4 bases, leaving 30 bases between their ends. The clonotype was recovered from a child under 10 years old born to a mother with Toxoplasma gondii infection during pregnancy, either congenitally infected or uninfected (not recorded which). Recombination linked TRDV1 to TRDJ1, and TRDD2 may be the D gene, going by 9 matching bases. The sample was gamma-delta T cells from blood. The bases are TGTGCTCTTGGGGAACTACCCTTCCTACCGACTCGTACTGGGGGGTGCGATAAACTCATCTTT. Translated, it reads CALGELPFLPTRTGGCDKLIF.